This TCR beta chain stems from a study of Ad26.COV2.S vaccination and SARS-CoV-2 variants. Overall study: Donor got 5x10^10 or 1x10^11 viral particles of Ad26.COV2.S.

Assay: immunoSEQ multiplex PCR; the TCRdb copy retains only in-frame clones and omits some. The data hold hundreds of thousands of clones, with more than 70% observed a single time. About this clone itself: The antigen is not known.

Noted treatment: about 20 received Ad26.COV2.S at low or high dose, single or two shots; about 5 received placebo; per-sample allocation not given. Sample collection was performed on day 63 after the first vaccine or placebo injection. An 18-55-year-old adult in Boston served as donor. An Ad26 vector was used to express Wuhan-strain SARS-CoV-2 spike as the vaccine. V trimming: 4 bases; J trimming: 3 bases; junction bases outside the gene matches: 3. CDR1 and CDR2 (germline): LNHDA, SQIVND (reference sequence). The CDR3 length is 14 residues. Study conclusions and caveats: Substantial breadth was reportedly displayed by spike-specific CD8+ and CD4+ T cell responses after vaccination.

The chain combines TRBV19 with TRBJ1-2; 9 bases are a match to TRBD1. The sequenced sample was peripheral blood, obtained in a trial of Ad26.COV2.S vaccine versus placebo. The receptor's source is a person aged 18-60 years who received the Ad26.COV2.S COVID-19 vaccine or a placebo. The CDR3 reads CASSTWTGDYGYTF. Here the CDR3 DNA reads TGTGCCAGTAGTACTTGGACAGGGGACTATGGCTACACCTTC.